This T cell receptor beta chain was documented in a study of human T cells and chemical hapten exposure. Background on the study: Slight differences in pooled library volume were the main source of varying TCR yields across samples. Study results and caveats: No shift was seen in TCRs above 1 in 1000 frequency with DPC sensitization.

The time point: healthy volunteer bleed at 2 weeks. Blood, whole and unfractionated, served as the source for total RNA extraction. This CDR3 region has 16 residues. Germline CDR1 and CDR2: SGHRS and YFSETQ. V shed 5 bases and J shed 1 base, with 18 bases lying between them. Library construction involved attaching unique molecular identifiers to individual cDNA molecules, which allowed quantitative, reproducible TCR counting. In the study's own analysis: From 23,224 to 690,600 TCRs were found per sample, with a median of 95,638. TCRdb re-called the RACE reads through MiXCR, storing one row per CDR3 protein. TCRdb's processing, not the authors' own work, is the source of the V and J calls. The sample lists roughly 100,000 distinct CDR3 sequences, about 8.8% occurring once. With respect to this clonotype: Antigen: not known.

The receptor was derived from a female donor in good health. Some clones in this sample may be carry-over from other donors' samples. J is TRBJ2-5 and V is TRBV5-1; no definite D call. Sequencing was carried out using whole blood. The CDR3 DNA is TGCGCCAGCAGTCCTGGGTCCAGGCCTCTCCAAGAGACCCAGTACTTC. This gives the protein CASSPGSRPLQETQYF.